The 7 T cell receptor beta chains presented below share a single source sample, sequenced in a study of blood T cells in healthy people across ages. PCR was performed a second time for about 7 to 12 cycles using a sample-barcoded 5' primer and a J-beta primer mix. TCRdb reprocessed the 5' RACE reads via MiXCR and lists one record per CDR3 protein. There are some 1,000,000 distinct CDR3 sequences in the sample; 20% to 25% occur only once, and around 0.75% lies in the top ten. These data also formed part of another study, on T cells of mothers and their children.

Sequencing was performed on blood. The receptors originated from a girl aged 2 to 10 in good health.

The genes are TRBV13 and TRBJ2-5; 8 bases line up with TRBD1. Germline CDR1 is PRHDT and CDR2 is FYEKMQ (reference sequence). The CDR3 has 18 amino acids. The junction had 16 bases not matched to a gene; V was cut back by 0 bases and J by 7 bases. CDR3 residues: CASSLGGTGPLQGGTQYF. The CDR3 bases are TGTGCCAGCAGCTTAGGTGGGACAGGACCCCTCCAAGGCGGGACCCAGTACTTC.

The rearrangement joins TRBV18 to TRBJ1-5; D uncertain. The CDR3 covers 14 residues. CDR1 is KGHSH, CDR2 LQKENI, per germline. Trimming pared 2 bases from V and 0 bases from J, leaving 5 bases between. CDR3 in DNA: TGTGCCAGCTCACCAAAAGGTAGCAATCAGCCCCAGCATTTT. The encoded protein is CASSPKGSNQPQHF. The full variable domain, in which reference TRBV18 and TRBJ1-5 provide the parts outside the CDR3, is NAGVMQNPRHLVRRRGQEARLRCSPMKGHSHVYWYRQLPEEGLKFMVYLQKENIIDESGMPKERFSAEFPKEGPSILRIQQVVRGDSAAYFCASSPKGSNQPQHFGDGTRLSIL.

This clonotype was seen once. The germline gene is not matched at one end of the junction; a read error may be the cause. In DNA form, the CDR3 reads TGTGCTAGCAGCCCCCTCCCAGCGGGAATATTCAATGAGCAGTTCTTC. It is translated as CASSPLPAGIFNEQFF. The chain employs TRBV7-7 and TRBJ2-5; TRBD2 agrees at 7 bases. The better agreement between TRBJ2-1 and the DNA end casts doubt on the J call. The CDR3 loop spans 16 amino acids. Germline lookup yields CDR1 SSHAT and CDR2 FNYEAQ (reference sequence).

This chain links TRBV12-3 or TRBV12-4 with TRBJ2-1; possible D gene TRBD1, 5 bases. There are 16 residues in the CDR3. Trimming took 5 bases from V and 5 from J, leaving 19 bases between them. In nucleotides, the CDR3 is TGTGCCAGCAGTCTAAGGACAAGCCTTCCCGACAATGAGCAGTTCTTC. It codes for CASSLRTSLPDNEQFF.

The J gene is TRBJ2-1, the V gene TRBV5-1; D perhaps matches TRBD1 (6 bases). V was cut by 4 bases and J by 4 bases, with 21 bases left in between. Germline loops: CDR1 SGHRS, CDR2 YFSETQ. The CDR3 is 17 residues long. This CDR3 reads CASSRGEHRTDYNEQFF. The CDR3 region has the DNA TGCGCCAGCAGCAGGGGAGAGCATAGGACAGATTACAATGAGCAGTTCTTC. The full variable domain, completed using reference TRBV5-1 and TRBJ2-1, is KAGVTQTPRYLIKTRGQQVTLSCSPISGHRSVSWYQQTPGQGLQFLFEYFSETQRNKGNFPGRFSGRQFSNSRSEMNVSTLELGDSALYLCASSRGEHRTDYNEQFFGPGTRLTVL.

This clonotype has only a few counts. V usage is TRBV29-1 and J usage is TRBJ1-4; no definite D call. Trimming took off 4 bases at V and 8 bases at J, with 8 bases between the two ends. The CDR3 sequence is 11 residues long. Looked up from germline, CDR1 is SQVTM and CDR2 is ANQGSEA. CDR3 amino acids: CSVGEEEKLFF. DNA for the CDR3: TGCAGCGTTGGAGAAGAAGAAAAACTGTTTTTT. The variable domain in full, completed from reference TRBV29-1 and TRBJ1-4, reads SAVISQKPSRDICQRGTSLTIQCQVDSQVTMMFWYRQQPGQSLTLIATANQGSEATYESGFVIDKFPISRPNLTFSTLTVSNMSPEDSSIYLCSVGEEEKLFFGSGTQLSVL.

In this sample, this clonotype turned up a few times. The CDR3 loop is CASSNPPAGLNQPQHF. The CDR3 DNA follows: TGTGCCAGCAGCAACCCCCCCGCAGGCCTGAATCAGCCCCAGCATTTT. This chain connects TRBV5-5 to TRBJ1-5; D is unclear. Trimming pared 4 bases from V and 4 bases from J, leaving 18 bases between. The CDR3 loop spans 16 amino acids. Germline V gene sequence: CDR1 SGHKS, CDR2 YYEKEE (reference sequence). The full variable domain, completed using reference TRBV5-5 and TRBJ1-5, is DAGVTQSPTHLIKTRGQQVTLRCSPISGHKSVSWYQQVLGQGPQFIFQYYEKEERGRGNFPDRFSARQFPNYSSELNVNALLLGDSALYLCASSNPPAGLNQPQHFGDGTRLSIL.